The 30 T cell receptor beta chains in this list originate from one sample, sequenced in a study of T cell repertoires in cytomegalovirus infection. TCRdb itself ran the reads through MiXCR, one entry per CDR3 protein. The table lists around 130,000 distinct CDR3 sequences, roughly 8.2% of them singletons. Sequenced material: PBMCs. All receptors derive from a human donor in good health (CMV status not recorded). Some clones in this sample may be carry-over from other donors' samples.

This clonotype was seen ten or more times. The V and J genes are TRBV5-4 and TRBJ2-3, with D perhaps TRBD1 (6 bases). The CDR3 runs to 16 residues. Trimming took 1 base from V and 3 from J, leaving 15 bases between them. CDR1 and CDR2 (germline): SGHNT, YYREEE (reference sequence). The CDR3 region is CASSLQGWLETDTQYF. The DNA of the CDR3 is TGTGCCAGCAGCTTGCAGGGGTGGTTGGAGACAGATACGCAGTATTTT.

Only a few counts were recorded for this clonotype. V usage is TRBV29-1 and J usage is TRBJ2-3; D might be TRBD2 (5 bases). Trimming took off 3 bases at V and 4 bases at J, with 8 bases between the two ends. From germline, CDR1 is SQVTM and CDR2 ANQGSEA. The CDR3 totals 12 residues. CDR3 DNA: TGCAGCGTTGATGACGGGGCAGATACGCAGTATTTT. Amino acids: CSVDDGADTQYF.

This clonotype was counted between two and nine times. V and J are TRBV10-3 and TRBJ1-4; no firm D call. The CDR3 loop spans 15 amino acids. Germline values: CDR1 ENHRY, CDR2 SYGVKD. V was shortened by 0 bases and J by 0 bases, with 5 bases between the two germline ends. CDR3 loop: CAISESFATNEKLFF. In nucleotides, the CDR3 is TGTGCCATCAGTGAGTCGTTCGCAACTAATGAAAAACTGTTTTTT.

This clonotype occurred many times. This chain joins TRBV20-1 and TRBJ1-6; 10 positions match TRBD1. Looked up from germline, CDR1 is DFQATT and CDR2 is SNEGSKA (reference sequence). The CDR3 extends over 15 amino acids. Trimming at V came to 2 bases and at J to 8 bases, leaving 6 bases not matched to a gene. The CDR3 DNA reads as TGCAGTGCTAGACGTCCCGGGACAGGGGATTCACCCCTCCACTTT. This gives the protein CSARRPGTGDSPLHF.

In its sample, this clonotype was seen a few times. The chain links TRBV20-1 to TRBJ2-3; possibly TRBD1 or TRBD2 for D (5 bases each). Trimming pared 4 bases from V and 13 bases from J, leaving 18 bases between. Germline CDR1 reads DFQATT; CDR2 reads SNEGSKA (reference sequence). CDR3 length: 12 residues. The CDR3 DNA reads as TGCAGTGCTACTCAAGGGGACCGGGGAAAGTATTTT. As protein: CSATQGDRGKYF.

This clonotype turned up a few times. The CDR3 is CASSLRRGETQYF. The CDR3 DNA reads TGCGCCAGCAGCTTGCGGCGAGGAGAGACCCAGTACTTC. V is TRBV5-1 and J is TRBJ2-5; D unclear. The CDR3 runs 13 residues. Germline V gene lookup returns CDR1 SGHRS and CDR2 YFSETQ. Trimming stripped 1 base from V and 4 bases from J, with 8 bases between.

This clonotype was picked up many times. This chain joins TRBV20-1 and TRBJ1-1; D is unclear. V lost 6 bases and J lost 3, with 20 bases in between. The CDR3 contains 15 residues. Germline V gene lookup returns CDR1 DFQATT and CDR2 SNEGSKA (reference sequence). The chain's CDR3 is CSARKGGLKDTEAFF. CDR3 in DNA: TGCAGTGCCAGAAAGGGAGGGCTTAAGGACACTGAAGCTTTCTTT.

The chain uses TRBV12-3 or TRBV12-4 and TRBJ2-1, with TRBD1 identical over 7 bases. The CDR3 is 14 amino acids. Trimming removed 5 bases from V and 1 base from J; junction bases left unmatched: 2. CDR3 sequence: CASSPGQSYNEQFF. The CDR3 region has the DNA TGTGCCAGCAGTCCGGGACAGTCCTACAATGAGCAGTTCTTC.

This clonotype was detected many times. This rearrangement joins TRBV4-1 to TRBJ1-2, with TRBD1 identical over 8 bases. Trimming cost V 2 bases and J 6 bases; bases outside gene matches: 8. Germline-derived CDR1 and CDR2 are MGHRA and YSYEKL. CDR3 length: 15 residues. The CDR3 region is CASSQWTGLQDGYTF. As DNA, the CDR3 is TGCGCCAGCAGCCAATGGACAGGGCTACAAGATGGCTACACCTTC.

This clonotype was recorded many times. This chain uses TRBV10-3 with TRBJ1-4; D may be TRBD1 (6 bases). CDR3 length equals 12 residues. Trimming shortened V by 3 bases and J by 17 bases, and 16 bases separated the two germline ends. Looked up from germline, CDR1 is ENHRY and CDR2 is SYGVKD. CDR3 bases: TGTGCCATCAGTGACGGACGGGGGGCTGGTTTTTTT. It yields the protein CAISDGRGAGFF.

This chain connects TRBV24-1 to TRBJ2-2; TRBD1 aligns across 7 bases. Trimming cost V 5 bases and J 3 bases; bases outside gene matches: 11. CDR3 length: 17 residues. The germline V gene has CDR1 KGHDR and CDR2 SFDVKD. DNA for the CDR3: TGTGCCACCAGTGGCCGACAGGGTGCGGCGGACACCGGGGAGCTGTTTTTT. It specifies CATSGRQGAADTGELFF.

The J gene is TRBJ1-4, the V gene TRBV2; D might be TRBD1 (5 bases). Germline CDR1 and CDR2: SNHLY and FYNNEI. V was shortened by 8 bases and J by 3 bases, with 16 bases between the two germline ends. The CDR3 covers 15 residues. CDR3 nucleotides: TGTGCCAGCGGGGGAGGAGGAGGGCCTAATGAAAAACTGTTTTTT. Translated, it gives CASGGGGGPNEKLFF. The complete variable domain, with remaining parts taken from reference TRBV2 and TRBJ1-4, reads EPEVTQTPSHQVTQMGQEVILRCVPISNHLYFYWYRQILGQKVEFLVSFYNNEISEKSEIFDDQFSVERPDGSNFTLKIRSTKLEDSAMYFCASGGGGGPNEKLFFGSGTQLSVL.

Written as DNA, the CDR3 is TGTGCCAGTAGAAAAACAGGGGACTCTGGGGCCAACGTCCTGACTTTC. As protein: CASRKTGDSGANVLTF. J is TRBJ2-6 and V is TRBV19, with 7 bases matching TRBD1. Unmatched junction bases numbered 5, after V lost 6 bases and J lost 0 bases. In germline, CDR1 is LNHDA, CDR2 SQIVND (reference sequence). The CDR3 contains 16 residues. Complete variable domain (other parts from reference TRBV19 and TRBJ2-6): DGGITQSPKYLFRKEGQNVTLSCEQNLNHDAMYWYRQDPGQGLRLIYYSQIVNDFQKGDIAEGYSVSREKKESFPLTVTSAQKNPTAFYLCASRKTGDSGANVLTFGAGSRLTVL.

The rearrangement joins TRBV15 to TRBJ2-2; tentatively, D is TRBD1 (5 bases). This CDR3 has 12 residues. With 10 bases removed from V and 5 bases from J, the gap between germline ends came to 11 bases. Germline V gene data show CDR1 as LNHNV and CDR2 as YYDKDF (reference sequence). CDR3 sequence (DNA): TGTGCCAGCACAAGGGGTACCGGGGAGCTGTTTTTT. It codes for CASTRGTGELFF.

The V and J genes are TRBV19 and TRBJ1-2; D might be TRBD1 (5 bases). The CDR3 has 14 amino acids. CDR1 is LNHDA, CDR2 SQIVND, per germline (reference sequence). V was clipped by 5 bases and J by 6 bases, with 16 bases between them. This chain's CDR3 is CASSAMGPSDGYTF. The CDR3 nucleotides are TGTGCCAGTAGTGCTATGGGACCGAGCGATGGCTACACCTTC.

The table lists this clonotype with many counts. The rearrangement uses TRBV6-2 or TRBV6-3 and TRBJ2-7, with 8 bases identical to TRBD1. Germline loops: CDR1 MNHEY, CDR2 SVGEGT. The CDR3 extends over 15 amino acids. Losses at the gene ends were 6 bases for V and 2 bases for J; bases not matched to a gene: 9. The CDR3 spells CASRPTGTGPYEQYF. As DNA, the CDR3 is TGTGCCAGCAGACCTACGGGGACAGGTCCCTACGAGCAGTACTTC.

CDR3: CASSFSGATEAFF. CDR3 DNA sequence: TGTGCCAGCAGCTTTTCAGGGGCCACTGAAGCTTTCTTT. The chain recombines TRBV7-9 with TRBJ1-1; possible D gene TRBD1, 6 bases. Germline assignment: CDR1 SEHNR and CDR2 FQNEAQ (reference sequence). The ends were cut back, 3 bases at V and 4 bases at J, with 9 bases in the middle. This CDR3 has 13 residues. Full variable domain (missing parts from reference TRBV7-9 and TRBJ1-1): DTGVSQNPRHKITKRGQNVTFRCDPISEHNRLYWYRQTLGQGPEFLTYFQNEAQLEKSRLLSDRFSAERPKGSFSTLEIQRTEQGDSAMYLCASSFSGATEAFFGQGTRLTVV.

The rearrangement uses TRBV5-1 and TRBJ1-2; 9 positions match TRBD1. Germline V gene lookup returns CDR1 SGHRS and CDR2 YFSETQ. This CDR3 is built from 14 residues. V lost 3 bases and J lost 6; bases outside the gene matches: 6. The CDR3 sequence is CASSSGDRAHGYTF. CDR3 coding DNA: TGCGCCAGCAGCTCGGGGGACAGGGCTCATGGCTACACCTTC.

This clonotype occurred many times. The DNA of the CDR3 is TGTGCTAGTGGTTTGGGGCAGGGTGGGATGAACACTGAAGCTTTCTTT. Its translation: CASGLGQGGMNTEAFF. J is TRBJ1-1 and V is TRBV12-5; a weak D match, TRBD1 (5 bases). This CDR3 region has 16 residues. With 1 base removed from V and 0 bases from J, the gap between germline ends came to 12 bases. Per the germline V gene, CDR1 is LGHNT and CDR2 is FRNRAP.

The sample holds many counts of this clonotype. The chain has TRBV6-2 or TRBV6-3 and TRBJ1-1; D remains ambiguous. The CDR3 sequence is 13 residues long. Germline lookup yields CDR1 MNHEY and CDR2 SVGEGT. The V gene lost 5 bases and the J gene lost 1 base, with 8 bases spanning the gap. In DNA, the CDR3 is TGTGCCAGCAGTGCCTACAGGAACACTGAAGCTTTCTTT. Protein product: CASSAYRNTEAFF.

This clonotype was counted many times. This chain connects TRBV28 to TRBJ2-1; 8 bases agree with TRBD2. The V segment lost 3 bases and the J segment 6 bases; nucleotides outside the gene matches: 4. CDR1 is MDHEN, CDR2 SYDVKM, per germline. The CDR3 consists of 14 residues. The CDR3 reads CASSLGLVGNEQFF. The CDR3 DNA reads as TGTGCCAGCAGTTTGGGACTAGTGGGCAATGAGCAGTTCTTC. Using reference TRBV28 and TRBJ2-1 for the parts outside the CDR3, the full variable domain is DVKVTQSSRYLVKRTGEKVFLECVQDMDHENMFWYRQDPGLGLRLIYFSYDVKMKEKGDIPEGYSVSREKKERFSLILESASTNQTSMYLCASSLGLVGNEQFFGPGTRLTVL.

This clonotype appeared a few times. A read error may account for a junction end that differs from germline. This chain links TRBV29-1 with TRBJ2-5, with no clear D. The CDR3 is made up of 11 amino acids. Germline V gene data show CDR1 as SQVTM and CDR2 as ANQGSEA. The CDR3 coding sequence is TGCAGCGTATGGAACTTTTCGGCCCTCGACTTC. This gives the protein CSVWNFSALDF.

This clonotype was found a few times. The rearrangement joins TRBV12-3 or TRBV12-4 to TRBJ2-7, with 9 bases that match TRBD2. J was trimmed by 6 bases and V by 4 bases; bases with no gene match: 13. This CDR3 comprises 16 residues. The CDR3 DNA reads TGTGCCAGCAGTTCCTTCCCTGGCGGGGGGGCCCCCGAGCAGTACTTC. Encoded protein: CASSSFPGGGAPEQYF.

Ten or more counts support this clonotype. The V gene is TRBV15, the J gene TRBJ2-3; D is undetermined. The CDR3 contains 15 residues. Looked up from germline, CDR1 is LNHNV and CDR2 is YYDKDF (reference sequence). The germline V and J ends were trimmed by 3 bases and 4 bases, with 14 bases remaining between them. The CDR3 DNA is TGTGCCACCAGCAGGGAAGTTCTTAAAGCAGATACGCAGTATTTT. This translates into CATSREVLKADTQYF.

This clonotype has only a few counts. The chain couples TRBV5-1 to TRBJ2-3, with D hard to call. From germline, CDR1 is SGHRS and CDR2 YFSETQ. The CDR3 has 13 residues. Trimming removed 1 base from V and 2 bases from J, with 5 bases in between. CDR3 DNA: TGCGCCAGCAGCTTGATCCCCACAGATACGCAGTATTTT. Protein sequence: CASSLIPTDTQYF.

In this sample, this clonotype turned up many times. V and J are TRBV7-9 and TRBJ2-7; 8 bases fit TRBD2. J lost 0 bases, V lost 6 bases, and 10 bases had no gene match. Per germline, CDR1 SEHNR and CDR2 FQNEAQ (reference sequence). The CDR3 spans 16 residues. This CDR3 is CASSRGAGGFSYEQYF. CDR3 coding DNA: TGTGCCAGCAGTCGCGGCGCGGGGGGATTCTCCTACGAGCAGTACTTC.

This clonotype was recorded many times. V usage is TRBV7-2 and J usage is TRBJ1-5; 9 bases map to TRBD1. The CDR3 length is 17 residues. Germline loops: CDR1 SGHTA, CDR2 FQGNSA. V was clipped by 4 bases and J by 0 bases; unmatched bases: 7. CDR3 DNA: TGTGCCAGCAGCTCCCGACAGGGGGTCTATAGCAATCAGCCCCAGCATTTT. The encoded protein is CASSSRQGVYSNQPQHF.

Regarding this clonotype: This sequence may be a read error, since a much larger clone differs from it by one base. The rearrangement links TRBV29-1 to TRBJ2-7; unclear D gene. V lost 4 bases, J lost 3 bases, and 13 bases lay in between. The germline gives CDR1 SQVTM, CDR2 ANQGSEA. The CDR3 is made up of 13 amino acids. The DNA for the CDR3 is TGCAGCGTTGTTAGCAGAAAGAACTACGAGCAGTACTTC. Protein sequence: CSVVSRKNYEQYF.

Remarks on this clonotype: A much larger clone is a single base away; this may be a read error. The CDR3 sequence is CASNLWGIGEQFF. CDR3 in DNA: TGTGCCAGCAATCTGTGGGGGATAGGGGAGCAGTTCTTC. The chain uses TRBV6-6 and TRBJ2-1; TRBD1 or TRBD2 may be the D gene (5 bases each). The CDR3 has 13 residues. The V and J ends lost 7 bases and 10 bases respectively, with 17 bases between them. Looked up from germline, CDR1 is MNHNY and CDR2 is SVGAGI (reference sequence).

There are many counts of this clonotype. This rearrangement joins TRBV20-1 to TRBJ1-2; a possible D gene is TRBD1 (6 bases). Germline V gene data show CDR1 as DFQATT and CDR2 as SNEGSKA (reference sequence). V dropped 6 bases and J dropped 0 bases, with 14 bases sitting between them. The length of the CDR3 is 14 residues. CDR3 coding DNA: TGCAGTGCCGAGGGGGGGAACACTAACTATGGCTACACCTTC. It yields the protein CSAEGGNTNYGYTF.